A single sample gave rise to the 8 T cell receptor beta chains below, sequenced in a study of cytomegalovirus exposure and HLA in healthy donors. In the PCR, 60 Vbeta and 13 Jbeta primers were used. Data came from immunoSEQ multiplex PCR; TCRdb stores just in-frame clones and leaves some out. The sample carries some 120,000 clones, around 78% recorded once. Sequencing used PBMCs. The receptors stem from a woman in her 40s in good health and CMV-seronegative.

The chain carries TRBV14 and TRBJ2-3, with 8 positions matching TRBD2. In germline, CDR1 is SGHDN, CDR2 FVKESK. This CDR3 contains 17 residues. V shed 3 bases and J 2 bases; nucleotides not matched to a gene: 10. The CDR3 nucleotides are TGTGCCAGCAGCCACCCTGGTCCTAGCGGGTTCACAGATACGCAGTATTTT. Protein product: CASSHPGPSGFTDTQYF.

The chain recombines TRBV28 with TRBJ2-7, with TRBD1 matching 8 bases. Germline CDR1 and CDR2: MDHEN and SYDVKM. This CDR3 has 16 residues. The J segment lost 1 base and the V segment lost 6 bases, leaving 11 bases of the junction unmatched. CDR3: CASSESWGQESYEQYF. CDR3 nucleotide sequence: TGTGCCAGCAGCGAATCGTGGGGACAGGAATCCTACGAGCAGTACTTC.

This clone appeared once. The chain recombines TRBV28 with TRBJ2-7, with TRBD1 matching over 11 bases. From germline, CDR1 is MDHEN and CDR2 SYDVKM. J lost 7 bases, V lost 5 bases, and 7 bases had no gene match. The CDR3 totals 14 residues. CDR3 nucleotides: TGTGCCAGCAGTCCCGGGACAGGGGGACGTGAGCAGTACTTC. Translating it yields CASSPGTGGREQYF.

This clone was counted once. The chain has TRBV28 and TRBJ2-3; D not resolved. Trimming cost V 6 bases and J 1 base, with 8 bases left between them. Germline CDR1 reads MDHEN; CDR2 reads SYDVKM. This CDR3 region has 13 residues. In DNA form, the CDR3 reads TGTGCCAGCAGCCTCAGCGGCACAGATACGCAGTATTTT. This codes for CASSLSGTDTQYF. Full variable domain (missing parts from reference TRBV28 and TRBJ2-3): DVKVTQSSRYLVKRTGEKVFLECVQDMDHENMFWYRQDPGLGLRLIYFSYDVKMKEKGDIPEGYSVSREKKERFSLILESASTNQTSMYLCASSLSGTDTQYFGPGTRLTVL.

The chain joins TRBV2 to TRBJ1-5, with D perhaps TRBD1 (6 bases). The CDR3 runs to 13 residues. Germline V gene lookup returns CDR1 SNHLY and CDR2 FYNNEI. V gave up 6 bases and J gave up 0 bases, with 6 bases separating them. CDR3 in DNA: TGTGCCAGCAGCAGGGGTAGCAATCAGCCCCAGCATTTT. Its protein product is CASSRGSNQPQHF.

J is TRBJ2-7 and V is TRBV5-1; 9 nucleotides line up with TRBD2. Germline V gene lookup returns CDR1 SGHRS and CDR2 YFSETQ. The CDR3 has 15 amino acids. V gave up 0 bases and J gave up 0 bases; unmatched junction bases: 1. The CDR3 sequence: CASSLVSGSSYEQYF. For the CDR3, the DNA is TGCGCCAGCAGCTTGGTTAGCGGGAGCTCCTACGAGCAGTACTTC.

Remarks on this clone: The junction and the germline gene differ at one end; a read error may be behind it. This rearrangement joins TRBV7-9 to TRBJ2-6; no reliable D call. The germline V gene encodes CDR1 SEHNR and CDR2 FQNEAQ (reference sequence). There are 15 residues in the CDR3. CDR3 coding DNA: TGTTCCAGCAGCCTGTGGCTCTCTGGGGCCAACGTCCTGACTTTC. It specifies CSSSLWLSGANVLTF.

This rearrangement joins TRBV9 to TRBJ1-1; a possible D gene is TRBD1 (5 bases). Trimming took off 3 bases at V and 11 bases at J, with 14 bases between the two ends. The germline gives CDR1 SGDLS, CDR2 YYNGEE. This CDR3 comprises 12 residues. The CDR3 sequence is CASSEAGAGAFF. As DNA, the CDR3 is TGTGCCAGCAGCGAGGCCGGGGCGGGGGCTTTCTTT.